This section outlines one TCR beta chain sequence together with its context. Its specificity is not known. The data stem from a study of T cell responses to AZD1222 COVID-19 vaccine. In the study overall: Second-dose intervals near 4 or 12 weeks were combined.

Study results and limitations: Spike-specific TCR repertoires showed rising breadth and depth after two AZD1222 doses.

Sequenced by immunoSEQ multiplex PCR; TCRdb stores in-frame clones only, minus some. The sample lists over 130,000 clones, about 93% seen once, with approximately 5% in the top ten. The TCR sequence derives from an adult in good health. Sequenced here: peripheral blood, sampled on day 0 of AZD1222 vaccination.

CDR3 sequence reads: CASSEGWGQGNGYTF. The CDR3 region has the DNA TGTGCCAGCAGCGAGGGGTGGGGACAGGGTAACGGCTACACCTTC. This sequence joins TRBV9 and TRBJ1-2; TRBD1 matches 9 bases. Per the germline V gene, CDR1 is SGDLS and CDR2 is YYNGEE. V lost 3 bases and J lost 8; bases outside the gene matches: 11. The CDR3 contains 15 residues. The full variable domain, completed using reference TRBV9 and TRBJ1-2, is DSGVTQTPKHLITATGQRVTLRCSPRSGDLSVYWYQQSLDQGLQFLIQYYNGEERAKGNILERFSAQQFPDLHSELNLSSLELGDSALYFCASSEGWGQGNGYTFGSGTRLTVV.